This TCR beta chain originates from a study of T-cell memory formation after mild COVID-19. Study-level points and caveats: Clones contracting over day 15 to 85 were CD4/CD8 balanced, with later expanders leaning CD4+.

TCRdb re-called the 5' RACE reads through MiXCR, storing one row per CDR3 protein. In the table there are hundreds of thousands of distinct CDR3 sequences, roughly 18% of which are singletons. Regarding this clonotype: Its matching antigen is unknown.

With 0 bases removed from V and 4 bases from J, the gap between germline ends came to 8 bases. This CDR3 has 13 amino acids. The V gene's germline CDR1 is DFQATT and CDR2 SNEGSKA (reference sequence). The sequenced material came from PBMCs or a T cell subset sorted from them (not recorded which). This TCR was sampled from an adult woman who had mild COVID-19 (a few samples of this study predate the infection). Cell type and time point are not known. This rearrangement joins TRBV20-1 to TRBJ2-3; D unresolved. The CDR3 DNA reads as TGCAGTGCTAGAGATCGGAGTCCAGATACGCAGTATTTT. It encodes CSARDRSPDTQYF.